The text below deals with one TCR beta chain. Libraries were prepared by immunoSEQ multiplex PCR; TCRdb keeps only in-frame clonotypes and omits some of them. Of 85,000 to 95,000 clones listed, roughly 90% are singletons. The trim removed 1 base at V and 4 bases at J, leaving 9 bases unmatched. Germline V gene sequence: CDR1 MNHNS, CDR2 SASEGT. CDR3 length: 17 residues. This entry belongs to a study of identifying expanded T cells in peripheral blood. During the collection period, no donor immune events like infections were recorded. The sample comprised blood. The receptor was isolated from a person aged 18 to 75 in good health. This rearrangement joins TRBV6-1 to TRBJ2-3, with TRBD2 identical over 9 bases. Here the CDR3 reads CASSEVWGGGGADTQYF. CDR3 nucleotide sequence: TGTGCCAGCAGTGAAGTCTGGGGCGGGGGGGGAGCAGATACGCAGTATTTT.